These 14 T cell receptor beta chains were sequenced from one sample in a study of blood T cell repertoires in COVID-19. Data came from immunoSEQ multiplex PCR; TCRdb stores just in-frame clones and leaves some out. In the table there are some 99,000 clones, 75% to 85% of which are singletons. Sequenced sample: peripheral blood. The receptors were gathered from a man between 65 and 85 years old with acute or convalescent COVID-19.

V gene TRBV24-1 combines with J gene TRBJ2-1; D is unresolved. CDR1 is KGHDR, CDR2 SFDVKD, per germline. This CDR3 is 14 amino acids long. The germline V and J ends were trimmed by 7 bases and 6 bases, with 15 bases remaining between them. CDR3 DNA: TGTGCCACCAGCGCTGCTATATCTCGCAATGAGCAGTTCTTC. As protein: CATSAAISRNEQFF.

V gene TRBV19 combines with J gene TRBJ2-1; possible D gene TRBD1, 6 bases. Germline V lookup: CDR1 LNHDA, CDR2 SQIVND (reference sequence). The CDR3 is made up of 14 amino acids. With 3 bases removed from V and 8 bases from J, the gap between germline ends came to 14 bases. CDR3 sequence: CASSIGQRQDEQFF. CDR3 sequence (DNA): TGTGCCAGTAGTATCGGACAGAGGCAAGATGAGCAGTTCTTC.

This chain connects TRBV6-7 to TRBJ1-1, with a tentative D call TRBD1 (5 bases). TRBV6-7 is filed as an ORF, its function uncertain. The CDR3 is 14 residues long. V lost 5 bases, J lost 3 bases, and 13 bases lay in between. The CDR3 reads CASSTQGQDTEAFF. In DNA, the CDR3 is TGTGCCAGCAGTACCCAGGGTCAGGACACTGAAGCTTTCTTT.

The chain recombines TRBV2 with TRBJ1-4; D uncertain. The germline CDR1 and CDR2 sequences are SNHLY and FYNNEI. This CDR3 contains 14 residues. Trimming pared 6 bases from V and 4 bases from J, leaving 12 bases between. The CDR3 loop is CASSLDGLNEKLFF. The CDR3, as DNA: TGTGCCAGCAGCCTGGATGGGCTTAATGAAAAACTGTTTTTT. The full variable domain, completed using reference TRBV2 and TRBJ1-4, is EPEVTQTPSHQVTQMGQEVILRCVPISNHLYFYWYRQILGQKVEFLVSFYNNEISEKSEIFDDQFSVERPDGSNFTLKIRSTKLEDSAMYFCASSLDGLNEKLFFGSGTQLSVL.

The chain couples TRBV11-3 to TRBJ2-3; a possible D gene is TRBD1 (5 bases). This CDR3 region has 14 residues. The V gene lost 0 bases and the J gene lost 4 bases, with 8 bases spanning the gap. The V gene's germline CDR1 is SGHNT and CDR2 YENEEA. The CDR3 sequence is CASSLEPTADTQYF. In DNA form, the CDR3 reads TGTGCCAGCAGCTTAGAACCGACAGCAGATACGCAGTATTTT.

This clone was detected only once. The J gene is TRBJ1-2, the V gene TRBV6-5, with a weak D call TRBD1 (5 bases). V lost 6 bases and J 1 base, leaving 12 bases between the germline ends. This CDR3 is built from 14 residues. Per the germline V gene, CDR1 is MNHEY and CDR2 is SVGAGI. The CDR3 protein is CASRSGLLNYGYTF. The CDR3 nucleotides are TGTGCCAGCAGATCGGGACTCCTTAACTATGGCTACACCTTC.

The chain links TRBV18 to TRBJ2-2; D perhaps matches TRBD2 (7 bases). Trimming removed 3 bases at V and 0 bases at J, with 14 bases between. The CDR3 is 17 residues long. CDR1 is KGHSH and CDR2 is LQKENI in the germline V gene. As DNA, the CDR3 is TGTGCCAGCTCACCGGCTTCGGGGGGCTCGAACACCGGGGAGCTGTTTTTT. Protein sequence: CASSPASGGSNTGELFF.

V gene TRBV30 combines with J gene TRBJ2-3, with 10 positions matching TRBD2. The CDR3 runs to 14 residues. V was clipped by 2 bases and J by 4 bases; unmatched bases: 3. Germline lookup yields CDR1 GTSNPN and CDR2 SVGIG (reference sequence). For the CDR3, the DNA is TGTGCCTGGAGTCGGACTAGCGGTTCAGATACGCAGTATTTT. It codes for CAWSRTSGSDTQYF.

The rearrangement links TRBV11-3 to TRBJ2-6, with 9 bases matching TRBD1. Germline V CDR1 and CDR2: SGHNT, YENEEA. V lost 5 bases to trimming and J lost 0 bases; unmatched junction nucleotides: 5. The CDR3 has 17 residues. The chain's CDR3 is CASSMDRGGSGANVLTF. For the CDR3, the DNA is TGTGCCAGCAGCATGGACAGGGGAGGCTCTGGGGCCAACGTCCTGACTTTC.

The chain joins TRBV6-2 or TRBV6-3 to TRBJ2-1; 7 bases map to TRBD1. CDR1 and CDR2 (germline): MNHEY, SVGEGT. The CDR3 spans 17 residues. The V segment lost 0 bases and the J segment 0 bases; nucleotides outside the gene matches: 5. In nucleotides, the CDR3 is TGTGCCAGCAGTTACTCTTACGGGACAGACTCCTACAATGAGCAGTTCTTC. This translates into CASSYSYGTDSYNEQFF.

This sequence joins TRBV30 and TRBJ2-7; D ambiguous. This CDR3 contains 11 residues. The V end lost 0 bases, the J end lost 9 bases, and 9 bases lay between the germline ends. From germline, CDR1 is GTSNPN and CDR2 SVGIG (reference sequence). In DNA, the CDR3 is TGTGCCTGGAGTGTAGAGGTAGCGCAGTACTTC. Protein product: CAWSVEVAQYF.

The chain couples TRBV7-2 to TRBJ2-7, with 9 bases fitting TRBD2. Per germline, CDR1 SGHTA and CDR2 FQGNSA. J gave up 2 bases and V 2 bases, and 1 base lay outside the gene matches. The CDR3 has 14 residues. The CDR3 nucleotides are TGTGCCAGCAGCTTAAGCGGGAGGACCTACGAGCAGTACTTC. Amino acids: CASSLSGRTYEQYF.

V is TRBV4-3 and J is TRBJ2-3; D perhaps matches TRBD1 (10 bases). CDR1 is LGHNA, CDR2 YSLEER, per germline. V lost 0 bases and J 3 bases, leaving 28 bases between the germline ends. This CDR3 has 21 amino acids. CDR3 residues: CASSQEGTGTGAGGPTDTQYF. DNA of the CDR3: TGCGCCAGCAGCCAAGAAGGAACCGGGACAGGGGCGGGAGGGCCGACAGATACGCAGTATTTT.

V usage is TRBV27 and J usage is TRBJ2-7; TRBD2 matches 10 bases. The ends lost 5 bases at V and 1 base at J; junction bases unmatched: 14. Germline V gene lookup returns CDR1 MNHEY and CDR2 SMNVEV (reference sequence). This CDR3 region has 18 residues. CDR3 bases: TGTGCCAGCAGTCGAAAGGGGGCTAGCGGGAGTGGGTCCTACGAGCAGTACTTC. Protein: CASSRKGASGSGSYEQYF.